A selection of T cell receptor beta chains follows, all from one sample in a study of cytomegalovirus exposure and HLA in healthy donors. Some clones are missing from TCRdb's copy, which holds only in-frame ones; the method was immunoSEQ multiplex PCR. Of around 170,000 clones listed, more than 75% were seen once; the top ten hold roughly 2.6%. Sequencing was done on a sample of PBMCs. The receptor set was obtained from a woman aged 50 to 65 in good health and CMV-seropositive. Each CDR3 is given with its conserved first and last residue. A D gene is named only where the DNA matches it firmly. The listing skips clone size in some rows; elsewhere it reads once, few, many or a size class.

len	v_gene	d_gene	j_gene	abundance	CDR3nt	CDR3aa
12	TRBV29-1	-	TRBJ2-2	-	TGCAGCGTTGCCAGGGATACCGGGGAGCTGTTTTTT	CSVARDTGELFF
11	TRBV25-1	-	TRBJ2-3	-	TGTGCCAGCAGTTACACAGATACGCAGTATTTT	CASSYTDTQYF
16	TRBV10-3	TRBD2	TRBJ2-3	-	TGTGCCATCAGTGAGGGTAGCGGGGGGGCAGCAGATACGCAGTATTTT	CAISEGSGGAADTQYF
13	TRBV6-5	TRBD1	TRBJ1-5	-	TGTGCCAGCAGCAAGGGACAGAATCAGCCCCAGCATTTT	CASSKGQNQPQHF
14	TRBV5-4	-	TRBJ2-1	-	TGTGCCAGCAGCACCGGGACACTTTACAATGAGCAGTTCTTC	CASSTGTLYNEQFF
15	TRBV5-1	-	TRBJ2-1	-	TGCGCCAGCAGCTTGGGGACCAGGGACTACAATGAGCAGTTCTTC	CASSLGTRDYNEQFF
16	TRBV5-4	-	TRBJ1-6	-	TGTGCCAGCAGCTTGGGGGCGAGCTCCTATAATTCACCCCTCCACTTT	CASSLGASSYNSPLHF
15	TRBV7-2	-	TRBJ2-3	-	TGTGCCAGCAGCTCAATCGGTGTAAGCACAGATACGCAGTATTTT	CASSSIGVSTDTQYF
15	TRBV12-5	TRBD2	TRBJ2-4	-	TGTGCTAGTGGTTCCCCGTTTAGCGGGGGGACCATTCAGTACTTC	CASGSPFSGGTIQYF
15	TRBV10-2	TRBD2	TRBJ2-7	-	TGCGCCAGCAGCGCTACTAGCGGGGGGCTCTACGAGCAGTACTTC	CASSATSGGLYEQYF
12	TRBV6-6	-	TRBJ2-7	-	TGTGCCAGCAGCCAAACAGGGTTCGAGCAGTACTTC	CASSQTGFEQYF
15	TRBV5-8	TRBD1	TRBJ2-7	once	TGTGCCAGCAGCTTGGGTGGGACAGGGACCTACGAGCAGTACTTC	CASSLGGTGTYEQYF
16	TRBV4-1	TRBD2	TRBJ2-1	-	TGCGCCAGCAGCCCTGGGACTAGCGGGGCCCACAATGAGCAGTTCTTC	CASSPGTSGAHNEQFF
16	TRBV10-3	TRBD2	TRBJ2-3	-	TGTGCCATCAGTGAGGGACTAGCTTTTCTCACAGATACGCAGTATTTT	CAISEGLAFLTDTQYF
13	TRBV28	-	TRBJ1-1	few	TGTGCCAGCCTCTGGGGCACGGACACTGAAGCTTTCTTT	CASLWGTDTEAFF
14	TRBV5-1	TRBD1	TRBJ2-7	-	TGCGCCAGCAGCTTGAAGGGACAGACCTACGAGCAGTACTTC	CASSLKGQTYEQYF
13	TRBV29-1	TRBD1	TRBJ2-1	-	TGCAGCGTACCGGGACAGGCCTACAATGAGCAGTTCTTC	CSVPGQAYNEQFF
16	TRBV7-3	TRBD2	TRBJ2-3	-	TGTGCCAGCAGCTTAGCGGGGGGGCGGGGTACAGATACGCAGTATTTT	CASSLAGGRGTDTQYF
17	TRBV10-3	TRBD2	TRBJ2-2	-	TGTGCCATCAGGGGACTAGCGGGGGGCTTGAACACCGGGGAGCTGTTTTTT	CAIRGLAGGLNTGELFF
15	TRBV5-6	-	TRBJ2-5	-	TGTGCCAGCAGCCCCGTAGGGGGGGGGCAAGAGACCCAGTACTTC	CASSPVGGGQETQYF
18	TRBV4-1	TRBD1	TRBJ1-1	-	TGCGCCAGCAGCCAGGAAGGGACAGGGGGGTTGAGGAACACTGAAGCTTTCTTT	CASSQEGTGGLRNTEAFF
16	TRBV7-9	TRBD1	TRBJ2-4	-	TGTGCCAGCAGCTTAGAGGGGGCGGGAGCCAAAAACATTCAGTACTTC	CASSLEGAGAKNIQYF
19	TRBV5-1	TRBD1	TRBJ2-2	-	TGCGCCAGCAGCTTGGTTCTCTGGGGACAGGTTTTCGACACCGGGGAGCTGTTTTTT	CASSLVLWGQVFDTGELFF
14	TRBV19	TRBD1	TRBJ1-2	-	TGTGCCAGTAGTAACAAGCGACAGGGATACGGCTACACCTTC	CASSNKRQGYGYTF
15	TRBV2	-	TRBJ2-7	-	TGTGCCAGCAGAGACCCAAATACAGGTTTCTACGAGCAGTACTTC	CASRDPNTGFYEQYF
15	TRBV5-4	TRBD2	TRBJ2-1	-	TGTGCCAGCAGCTTGTCGGGGGGCTCCTACAATGAGCAGTTCTTC	CASSLSGGSYNEQFF
20	TRBV21-1	-	TRBJ2-2	-	TGTGCCAGCAGCAAAGAGATGGCAGGGCGACAAGAAAGCGACACCGGGGAGCTGTTTTTT	CASSKEMAGRQESDTGELFF
16	TRBV5-6	TRBD2	TRBJ2-5	-	TGTGCCAGCAGCCCCCCAAGCGGGGGGGCCCCGGAGACCCAGTACTTC	CASSPPSGGAPETQYF
14	TRBV6-1	-	TRBJ1-4	-	TGTGCCAGCAGTGATAGGAGGTCTCGGGAAAAACTGTTTTTT	CASSDRRSREKLFF
13	TRBV7-2	TRBD1	TRBJ2-5	-	TGTGCCAGCAGCTTAGGACAGGGAGAGACCCAGTACTTC	CASSLGQGETQYF
16	TRBV4-2	TRBD2	TRBJ2-1	-	TGTGCCAGCAGCCAAGATAGAGCGGGGGGGCGGGGTGAGCAGTTCTTC	CASSQDRAGGRGEQFF
14	TRBV5-1	TRBD1	TRBJ1-6	-	TGCGCCAGCAGCTTGGAGGGACAGGGCTCACCCCTCCACTTT	CASSLEGQGSPLHF
13	TRBV4-1	-	TRBJ1-5	few	TGCGCCAGCAGCTGGGACAATGTTCAGCCCCAGCATTTT	CASSWDNVQPQHF
17	TRBV19	TRBD1	TRBJ1-1	-	TGTGCCAGTATCGACTCGGGACAGCTTAACAGGGGCACTGAAGCTTTCTTT	CASIDSGQLNRGTEAFF
15	TRBV6-6	-	TRBJ2-7	-	TGTGCCAGCTCCAAGGCAGGATCCGTCTCCTACGAGCAGTACTTC	CASSKAGSVSYEQYF
17	TRBV18	TRBD1	TRBJ2-3	-	TGTGCCAGCTCACACGGAGCGGGACAGGGGGGCACAGATACGCAGTATTTT	CASSHGAGQGGTDTQYF
13	TRBV6-5	-	TRBJ1-2	-	TGTGCCAGCAGCCCCACCGGGAATGGAGGCTACACCTTC	CASSPTGNGGYTF
13	TRBV27	-	TRBJ1-2	-	TGTGCCAGTTATGAGTGGCAGGGGCGTGGCTACACCTTC	CASYEWQGRGYTF
16	TRBV5-1	TRBD1	TRBJ1-2	once	TGCGCCAGCAGCGGGACACAGGGGGCGCGGCACTATGGCTACACCTTC	CASSGTQGARHYGYTF
12	TRBV5-6	-	TRBJ1-2	-	TGTGCCAGCCGAAGGCAGGCCCACGGCTACACCTTC	CASRRQAHGYTF
13	TRBV10-2	TRBD1	TRBJ1-2	-	TGCGCCAGCAGTGGGACAGGTGACTATGGCTACACCTTC	CASSGTGDYGYTF
16	TRBV7-2	-	TRBJ2-5	-	TGTGCCAGCACCAAGCGGGCGGGGAGGATCGGTGAGACCCAGTACTTC	CASTKRAGRIGETQYF
14	TRBV2	TRBD1	TRBJ1-2	-	TGTGCCAGCAGTGCTCAGGGGGACTACTATGGCTACACCTTC	CASSAQGDYYGYTF
16	TRBV10-3	TRBD2	TRBJ2-3	-	TGTGCCATCAGTGAGGCTGCTAGCGGGGGGACAGATACGCAGTATTTT	CAISEAASGGTDTQYF
13	TRBV29-1	-	TRBJ2-5	-	TGCAGCGTTGGACGGGGGGCCCAAGAGACCCAGTACTTC	CSVGRGAQETQYF
14	TRBV4-1	-	TRBJ1-5	-	TGCGCCAGCAGCAAAGCCGGTAGCAATCAGCCCCAGCATTTT	CASSKAGSNQPQHF
14	TRBV6-6	-	TRBJ2-2	-	TGTGCCAGCAGTTACTCGACGGGGAACGGGGAGCTGTTTTTT	CASSYSTGNGELFF
15	TRBV4-1	-	TRBJ2-7	-	TGCGCCAGCAGCCAAGATTTGGCAGAATACTACGAGCAGTACTTC	CASSQDLAEYYEQYF
14	TRBV6-5	-	TRBJ1-1	-	TGTGCCAGCAGTTACGCGGGGCTCCGAACTGAAGCTTTCTTT	CASSYAGLRTEAFF
13	TRBV29-1	-	TRBJ1-1	-	TGCAGCGTTGAAGTGTCACAGAACACTGAAGCTTTCTTT	CSVEVSQNTEAFF
13	TRBV30	-	TRBJ1-1	-	TGTGCCTGGAAACCGACTTTGAACACTGAAGCTTTCTTT	CAWKPTLNTEAFF
18	TRBV27	TRBD1	TRBJ1-6	few	TGTGCCAGCAGTTTCCAGGACAGGGTTGTTCAGGATAATTCACCCCTCCACTTT	CASSFQDRVVQDNSPLHF
14	TRBV5-5	TRBD1	TRBJ2-7	-	TGTGCCAGCAGCCTCCGGGACAGGAACTACGAGCAGTACTTC	CASSLRDRNYEQYF